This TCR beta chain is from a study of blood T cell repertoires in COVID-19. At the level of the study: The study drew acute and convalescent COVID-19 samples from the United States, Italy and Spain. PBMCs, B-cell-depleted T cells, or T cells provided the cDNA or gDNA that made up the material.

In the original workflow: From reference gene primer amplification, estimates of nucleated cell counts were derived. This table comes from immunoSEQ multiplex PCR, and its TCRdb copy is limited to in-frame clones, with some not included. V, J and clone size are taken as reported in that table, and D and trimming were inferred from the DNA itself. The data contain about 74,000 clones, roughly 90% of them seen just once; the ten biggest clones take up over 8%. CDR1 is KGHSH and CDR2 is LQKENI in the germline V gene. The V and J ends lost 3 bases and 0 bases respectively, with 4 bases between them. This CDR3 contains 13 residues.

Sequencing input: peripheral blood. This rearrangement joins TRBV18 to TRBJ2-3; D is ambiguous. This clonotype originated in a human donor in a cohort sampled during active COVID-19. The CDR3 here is CASSPSSTDTQYF. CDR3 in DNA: TGTGCCAGCTCACCCTCCAGCACAGATACGCAGTATTTT.